This T cell receptor (beta chain) is from a study of CD8 T cells in ankylosing spondylitis. General study findings and limits: A CD8+ phenotype characterized the disease-linked clones, which were relatively rare in peripheral blood. Disease-linked clones reportedly showed significant enrichment in matched ankylosing spondylitis synovial fluid.

This clonotype was seen more than once but under ten times. Its target is not known. For TCR beta, libraries came from quantitative 5'-RACE with molecular barcodes. TCRdb redid the calling of the 5' RACE reads with MiXCR, one entry per CDR3 protein. This sample has about 170,000 distinct CDR3 sequences, with approximately 20% found just once. The CDR3 sequence is 16 residues long. The germline V and J ends were trimmed by 7 bases and 2 bases, with 17 bases remaining between them. The material sequenced was blood, either unsorted or a sorted T cell fraction (not recorded which). This chain connects TRBV12-3 or TRBV12-4 to TRBJ2-2; D might be TRBD2 (5 bases). The sequence was collected from a male donor with ankylosing spondylitis or in good health (not recorded which). CDR3 DNA sequence: TGTGCCAGCACCGTAGAGGGCACCTTAAACACCGGGGAGCTGTTTTTT. Amino acids: CASTVEGTLNTGELFF.